This entry features one T cell receptor beta chain sequence. The CDR3 loop spans 18 amino acids. Germline V gives CDR1 SNHLY, CDR2 FYNNEI. Trimming took 7 bases from V and 4 from J; bases not matched to a gene: 18. These data originate in a study of T cell changes during pregnancy in multiple sclerosis. Sequencing was performed with immunoSEQ multiplex PCR; in TCRdb, only in-frame clones are kept and a portion is missing. The sample carries 130,000 or so clones, around 97% recorded once. The specimen was peripheral blood, collected after pregnancy. This chain joins TRBV2 and TRBJ2-7, with 11 bases matching TRBD2. The sequence derives from a female donor with multiple sclerosis, enrolled in a pregnancy study. The CDR3 DNA follows: TGTGCCAGCAATCCTACTAGCGGGAGTACCGACATAGATTACGAGCAGTACTTC. As protein: CASNPTSGSTDIDYEQYF.